These T cell receptor beta chains were read from a single sample in a study of OX40 agonist ivuxolimab in advanced cancers. Profiled with immunoSEQ multiplex PCR; TCRdb holds only in-frame clones, not every one. Among under 100,000 clones listed, 84% were seen once. The material sequenced was CD4+ or CD8+ T cells sorted from blood, taken in a trial of the OX40 agonist ivuxolimab. The receptor set was obtained from an adult with an advanced solid tumor such as melanoma, head and neck, liver or kidney cancer. Each CDR3 is given with its conserved first and last residue. The D gene is left open where the match is weak. Size is omitted from some rows. Given values are once, few, many or a class for expanded clones.

>TRBV6-1|-|-|TRBJ1-1
TGTGCCAGCTTAGCAGGGCTATGGACTGAAGCTTTCTTT
CASLAGLWTEAFF
>TRBV9|-|-|TRBJ2-3
TGTGCCAGCAGCGTAGAGGGGGCGGGGACAGATACGCAGTATTTT
CASSVEGAGTDTQYF
>TRBV6-5|few|-|TRBJ1-1
TGTGCCAGCAGCCGGACAGAGAACACTGAAGCTTTCTTT
CASSRTENTEAFF
>TRBV14|-|-|TRBJ2-1
TGTGCCAGCAACCTACAGGGCTCCTACAATGAGCAGTTCTTC
CASNLQGSYNEQFF
>TRBV5-1|-|-|TRBJ2-7
TGCGCCAGCAGCTTGGCAGGGACCTACGAGCAGTACTTC
CASSLAGTYEQYF
>TRBV6-5|-|-|TRBJ2-5
TGTGCCAGCAGTTACCCGGGCCGGGAGACCCAGTACTTC
CASSYPGRETQYF
>TRBV18|-|-|TRBJ2-7
TGTGCCAGCTCATCCCAGGGTTCCTACGAGCAGTACTTC
CASSSQGSYEQYF
>TRBV27|-|TRBD2|TRBJ2-7
TGTGCCAGCAGTTTAGAAGGACTAGCGGGGGGGCCCTCCTACGAGCAGTACTTC
CASSLEGLAGGPSYEQYF
>TRBV30|-|-|TRBJ1-3
TGTGCCTGGAGGGACGGGGGCCGAAACACCATATATTTT
CAWRDGGRNTIYF
>TRBV27|-|-|TRBJ2-3
TGTGCCAGCAGTTTGCTGGGGGAGACAGATACGCAGTATTTT
CASSLLGETDTQYF
>TRBV9|-|-|TRBJ2-1
TGTGCCAGCAGCCCCCAGGGGGGAGGTCCCCTCCGTGAGCAGTTCTTC
CASSPQGGGPLREQFF
>TRBV5-1|-|-|TRBJ1-1
TGCGCCAGCAGCTTGGAAGGTGTGAACACTGAAGCTTTCTTT
CASSLEGVNTEAFF
>TRBV11-2|-|-|TRBJ1-4
TGTGCCAGCAGCCACCTAGGACAGACTAATGAAAAACTGTTTTTT
CASSHLGQTNEKLFF
>TRBV9|-|-|TRBJ1-4
TGTGCCAGCAGCGTAGGGTGGCAGGGTCGAGAAAAACTGTTTTTT
CASSVGWQGREKLFF
>TRBV6-5|-|-|TRBJ2-7
TGTGCCAGCAGTTACCCGGGGGAGGACGAGCAGTACTTC
CASSYPGEDEQYF
>TRBV9|-|-|TRBJ1-3
TGTGCCAGCGCGACCCCAAAAGGAGGACCTGGAAACACCATATATTTT
CASATPKGGPGNTIYF
>TRBV7-2|-|-|TRBJ1-2
TGTGCCAGCAGCTTAGGAAGGGAATCGGGCTACACCTTC
CASSLGRESGYTF
>TRBV12-5|-|-|TRBJ2-7
TGTGCTAGTGCCTACTCTAACAGGGACACCTCCTACGAGCAGTACTTC
CASAYSNRDTSYEQYF
>TRBV18|-|-|TRBJ1-4
TGTGCCAGCTCACCGAGGGGTGGGACTAATGAAAAACTGTTTTTT
CASSPRGGTNEKLFF
>TRBV19|-|-|TRBJ1-2
TGTGCCAGTAAACGGGGGGACTATGGCTACACCTTC
CASKRGDYGYTF
>TRBV6-1|-|-|TRBJ2-7
TGTGCCAGCAGGGCGACGCAAAGCTCCTACGAGCAGTACTTC
CASRATQSSYEQYF
>TRBV7-2|-|-|TRBJ2-1
TGTGCCAGCACCGAACGCAATGAGCAGTTCTTC
CASTERNEQFF
>TRBV27|few|-|TRBJ1-2
TGTGCCAGCAGTTTATTCCTAGGGCAGGGCTATGGCTACACCTTC
CASSLFLGQGYGYTF
>TRBV5-8|-|-|TRBJ2-3
TGTGCCAGTTCACTAGGGTCCAGGTGGGATACGCAGTATTTT
CASSLGSRWDTQYF
>TRBV7-2|-|TRBD1|TRBJ1-5
TGTGCCAGCAGCGGGACAGGGGGCGCGGGTCAGCCCCAGCATTTT
CASSGTGGAGQPQHF
>TRBV5-8|-|TRBD1|TRBJ1-2
TGTGCCAGCAGCAGGGACAGGGAGGTTCGGAATGGCTACACCTTC
CASSRDREVRNGYTF
>TRBV5-1|-|-|TRBJ1-1
TGCGCCAGCAGCCAGGGACGACAGAACACTGAAGCTTTCTTT
CASSQGRQNTEAFF
>TRBV19|-|TRBD1|TRBJ1-2
TGTGCCAGTAGGGGACAGGAGGACCCTAAGGGCTACACCTTC
CASRGQEDPKGYTF
>TRBV5-1|-|TRBD1|TRBJ2-7
TGCGCAACTCCCCTGACCGGGACAGGTACGCTTCTTTTC
CATPLTGTGTLLF
>TRBV28|-|-|TRBJ1-1
TGTGCCAGCAGTTTATCCTCAGGGAGGGGAAGGACTGAAGCTTTCTTT
CASSLSSGRGRTEAFF
>TRBV5-1|-|-|TRBJ1-6
TGCGCCAGCAGCTTGGGGGGGGATGGCAATTCACCCCTCCACTTT
CASSLGGDGNSPLHF
>TRBV5-4|-|TRBD1|TRBJ1-2
TGTGCCAGCAGCCAAGGAAAGACAGGGGCGGATGGCTACACCTTC
CASSQGKTGADGYTF
>TRBV2|-|TRBD1|TRBJ2-7
TGTGCCAGCAGGGACAGGGTCTCCTACGAGCAGTACTTC
CASRDRVSYEQYF
>TRBV5-1|once|-|TRBJ2-3
TGCGCCAGCAGAGGAGGGGCTAGCACAGATACGCAGTATTTT
CASRGGASTDTQYF
>TRBV6-5|-|-|TRBJ1-1
TGTGCCAGCAAAACCCCAGGGGTGGCCACTGAAGCTTTCTTT
CASKTPGVATEAFF
>TRBV11-2|-|-|TRBJ2-7
TGTGCCAGCAGCAGCGCGGAGGGCGAGCAGTACTTC
CASSSAEGEQYF
>TRBV12-5|-|-|TRBJ1-1
TGTGCTAGTGGTACTGGGTATTCGGACACTGAAGCTTTCTTT
CASGTGYSDTEAFF
>TRBV11-2|-|TRBD1|TRBJ1-1
TGTGCCAGCAGCCACCATTGGGGACAGGGGAACACTGAAGCTTTCTTT
CASSHHWGQGNTEAFF
>TRBV7-2|-|TRBD1|TRBJ1-2
TGTGCCAGCAGCCCGGACAGGGGCGGTAACTATGGCTACACCTTC
CASSPDRGGNYGYTF
>TRBV9|-|TRBD2|TRBJ2-3
TGTGCCAGCAGCGTAGCCGGCGGGGGGGGAGATACGCAGTATTTT
CASSVAGGGGDTQYF
>TRBV19|-|TRBD2|TRBJ2-3
TGTGCCAGTAGTATTCTGGCGGGAGACGCAGATACGCAGTATTTT
CASSILAGDADTQYF
>TRBV29-1|-|-|TRBJ2-2
TGCAGCGTTGGTCCAGGGGAACGGGGCACCGGGGAGCTGTTTTTT
CSVGPGERGTGELFF
>TRBV11-2|-|-|TRBJ1-3
TGTGCCAGCAGCTTAGACAGTTTTCCCAGGAATGGAAACACCATATATTTT
CASSLDSFPRNGNTIYF
>TRBV20-1|-|TRBD1|TRBJ2-7
TGCAGTGCAGGGACAGACGAGCAGTACTTC
CSAGTDEQYF
>TRBV4-2|-|TRBD1|TRBJ1-1
TGTGCCAGCAGCCATCAAGGACAGGAGAACACTGAAGCTTTCTTT
CASSHQGQENTEAFF
>TRBV19|-|-|TRBJ2-6
TGTGCCAGTATCCAGGGATCCTCTGGGGCCAACGTCCTGACTTTC
CASIQGSSGANVLTF
>TRBV5-8|-|-|TRBJ2-6
TGTGCCAGCAGCTTCCGGGGGGCTCCTGGGGCCAACGTCCTGACTTTC
CASSFRGAPGANVLTF
>TRBV6-5|-|-|TRBJ1-1
TGTGCCAGCGCGGGGCCCTTAGGGTTTGCCACTGAAGCTTTCTTT
CASAGPLGFATEAFF
>TRBV4-1|-|TRBD2|TRBJ2-3
TGCGCCAGCAGCCGCGACGGGACTAGCACCACAGATACGCAGTATTTT
CASSRDGTSTTDTQYF
>TRBV30|-|TRBD2|TRBJ2-5
TGTGCCTGGAGTGTAAATAGCGGGGGCCAAGAGACCCAGTACTTC
CAWSVNSGGQETQYF
>TRBV2|-|-|TRBJ2-2
TGTGCCAGCAGTGAAATCGCCCCAGTCACCGGGGAGCTGTTTTTT
CASSEIAPVTGELFF
>TRBV9|once|-|TRBJ2-2
TGTGCCAGCAGCGTAGAAGCAGGAATGAGGACCGGGGAGCTGTTTTTT
CASSVEAGMRTGELFF
>TRBV5-1|once|-|TRBJ1-2
TGCGCCAGCAGCGGAGGCAACTATGGCTACACCTTC
CASSGGNYGYTF
>TRBV18|-|-|TRBJ2-3
TGTGCCAGCTCCCCCAAACTAGGGGGCACAGATACGCAGTATTTT
CASSPKLGGTDTQYF
>TRBV14|-|TRBD1|TRBJ2-2
TGTGCCAGCAGTCGACAGGGGGGCACCGGGGAGCTGTTTTTT
CASSRQGGTGELFF
>TRBV10-2|few|-|TRBJ2-3
TGCGCCAGCAGTGCGGGGAGACACACAGATACGCAGTATTTT
CASSAGRHTDTQYF
>TRBV9|-|-|TRBJ1-4
TGTGCCAGCAGCGTCGAGGCGGGAGCTCCTAATGAAAAACTGTTTTTT
CASSVEAGAPNEKLFF